This T cell receptor beta chain was documented in a study of cytomegalovirus exposure and HLA in healthy donors (TCRdb year 2017). Describing the broader study: In an earlier analysis of 550 to 750 of the donors, around 300 Gb of sequence data and some 100 million unique TCR beta sequences from about 179 million T cells were reported. Because of strong linkage in the cohort, 5 or 6 DR-DQ haplotypes were treated as single units for association and clustering. Every repertoire in the discovery cohort had been generated on one and the same sequencing platform. An early release that covered roughly 600 HLA-typed donors contained 250 to 350 gigabases of sequencing data and 75 million to 100 million unique TCR sequences. Besides the first cohort of more than 650 subjects, a separate validation cohort made up of some 110 different subjects was used. Rather than drawing on any new phenotypic data, the later analysis identified candidate immune exposures from TCR beta sequences and the way those sequences occurred across donors. The T cell repertoires of several hundred subjects were profiled by immunosequencing and related to cytomegalovirus serostatus. To predict cytomegalovirus infection status, the study brought together high-throughput TCR immunosequencing, statistical association of individual TCRs with disease status, and machine learning. An earlier analysis of approximately 630 of the donors applied high-throughput TCR beta sequencing to assess whether each TCR beta V gene segment acted as functional or pseudogenic. Across about 370 genotyped donors of the cohort, an average of approximately 240,000 unique TCR beta nucleotide sequences per donor were sequenced, and around 20% of those sequences were non-productive. Class I and class II HLA loci were covered by the typing at four-digit resolution. The study was designed to test whether signatures of past pathogen exposure could be identified by cataloging public T cell receptors. Donor age, sex, ethnicity and CMV serostatus were collected together with the repertoire data. A later analysis re-analyzed previously published TCR beta repertoires from roughly 600 donors and added high-resolution HLA genotyping to study TCR occurrence patterns. In a later genetic analysis, genome-wide SNP genotypes for about 65% of the roughly 670 donors were used, and that subset was treated as a discovery cohort. Of the 350 to 450 genotyped donors, about 80% fell in the genetic ancestry cluster associated with self-reported Caucasian donors. The number of donors typed differed by locus, with roughly 629-640 for A, B, C, DRB1 and DQB1, about 500 for DQA1, 606 for DPA1, and approximately 470 for DPB1.

Results the study describes overall, beyond this receptor: Seventeen rarely observed V segments, including chromosome 9 orphons, were excluded from the earlier analysis of approximately 500 of the donors because counts were too low. In a later analysis, 16,951 TCR beta sequences were associated with specific HLA alleles at a false discovery rate of 0.05. Only TCR beta chains were sequenced in this cohort, and the absence of alpha or paired-chain data limited detectable features. The classifier was reported to diagnose cytomegalovirus status with high specificity and sensitivity in both the original cohort and the validation cohort. Strong co-occurrence of HLA alleles, especially DR and DQ, made assigning TCR associations to individual alleles difficult. Roughly uniform sequencing depth across donors was assumed in presence/absence analyses, although this assumption may not hold. Compared with equally common non-associated chains, HLA-associated TCR beta chains in a later analysis were more clonally expanded and had lower generation probabilities. In a later genetic analysis, fewer N-insertions in productive TCRs were reported among donors in an Asian-associated ancestry cluster than the roughly 700-donor mean. A cluster of highly shared sequence variants was judged likely to represent a technical artifact of the sequencing pipeline. Some IMGT-functional V segments, including TRBV6-2 and TRBV6-3, could not be distinguished by the 87-base-pair reads and were therefore excluded. For the cohort, immune exposure information was limited to CMV serostatus. A further reported finding was that TCR beta sequences accurately predicted the HLA-A and HLA-B alleles for most subjects in the first cohort. In vitro tests confirmed that a few of the cytomegalovirus-associated TCR beta chains recognize cytomegalovirus antigens. Several of the top co-occurrence clusters appeared to be linked to parvovirus B19, influenza, CMV and Epstein-Barr virus, according to a later analysis. Most CMV-associated TCR beta chains appeared to be HLA-restricted in a later analysis, and the HLA associations seemed to be driven largely by CMV exposure. In an earlier analysis of more than 450 of the donors, most TCR beta V segments were observed in productive rearrangements about 87% or about 30% of the time, broadly matching IMGT annotations. Across donors, most TCR sequences were observed very rarely, whereas some public TCRs were present in many individuals. In a later analysis, the rate of TCR association differed among HLA loci, with DRB1 alleles having the most associated TCRs and HLA-C alleles having the fewest. Linkage disequilibrium might explain the correlated functional status among segregating V segments, but an unknown experimental factor could not be excluded. The authors suggested that the approach could potentially be extended to other disease states and immunological phenotypes. Because HLA typing was unavailable for some donors at each locus, only the typed subset was used in association tests. In the study, approximately 160 TCR beta chains were listed as associated with cytomegalovirus. V-gene and J-gene trimming of TCR beta chains was associated with a missense DCLRE1C variant in a later genetic analysis, and the association was replicated in an independent cohort.

The cohort was made up of several hundred healthy bone marrow donors. At the time of sampling, all cohort members were nominally healthy, though unrecorded immune exposures were likely present. The donor was CMV seronegative and belonged to the group of 352 seronegative cohort members. A peripheral blood sample was provided by each donor, and peripheral blood mononuclear cells were used for TCR beta sequencing. The Qiagen DNeasy Blood Extraction Kit was used to extract genomic DNA from the blood cell samples. Library preparation was by the immunoSEQ multiplex PCR assay. For the multiplex PCR, a mixture combining 60 forward primers for TCR Vbeta segments and 13 reverse primers for TCR Jbeta segments was used. The CDR3 region of rearranged TCR beta genes was amplified from genomic DNA with a multiplex PCR assay. On the Illumina HiSeq System, the amplified TCR beta libraries were sequenced as 87-base-pair reads. The published analysis was carried out like this. Across the 670 or so repertoires, a later analysis counted tens of millions of unique TCR beta chains, roughly 11 million of which were shared by at least two donors. To remove PCR and sequencing errors, raw reads were error-corrected and collapsed into unique sequences using a nearest-neighbor algorithm that merged closely related sequences. To assign V, D and J gene segments, CDR3 sequences were aligned to IMGT reference sequences. For a sequence to be retained, at least a six-nucleotide match to both a V gene segment and a J gene segment was required. Rearrangements were classified as productive when the CDR3 lacked stop codons and remained in frame with V and J, and all other rearrangements were classified as non-productive. CDR3 was defined by IMGT convention, running from the second conserved V-encoded cysteine to the conserved J-encoded phenylalanine. Sequences without an unambiguous match to a single V gene segment were excluded from the earlier analysis of about 600 of the donors. An earlier analysis of 550 to 650 of the donors classified V segments as functional when productive rearrangements were above 56.7% and as segregating when the standard deviation between donors was above 5%. A statistical classification framework was built for diagnosing cytomegalovirus status from the catalog of TCR beta chain sequences. A later analysis assigned V and J genes by comparing TCR nucleotide sequences with IMGT/GENE-DB human TR gene sequences. The TCRdist pipeline was used in a later analysis to assign CDR3 sequences and most-parsimonious VDJ recombination scenarios. In a later analysis, every TCR beta chain was defined by the combination of its CDR3 amino acid sequence and its V-gene family, and reads without a unique V-gene family were dropped. As a way to deal with suspected cross-contamination and a sequencing artifact, a later analysis dropped over 550 nucleotide sequences that were highly shared and had low generation probability. For each public chain, a later analysis derived a clonal expansion index from normalized ranks of inferred template counts within each repertoire. In a later analysis, generation probabilities were computed using a VDJ recombination model fitted to out-of-frame rearrangements, and the results were checked against IGoR. A later analysis scored TCR-TCR, TCR-HLA and TCR-CMV co-occurrence with hypergeometric tests, applying a repertoire-size bias correction to TCR pairs. To estimate false discovery rates, a later analysis permuted the HLA or CMV assignments 20 times. In a later analysis, co-occurring TCRs were grouped with DBSCAN, and TCRdist sequence similarity was added when clustering was performed within HLA-allele-positive subsets. Repertoires with fewer than 30,000 or more than 120,000 public chains, plus five repertoires with anomalous nucleotide sharing, were excluded from co-occurrence clustering. TCRdb holds this immuneACCESS table with in-frame rearrangements only. Some clones are missing; in checked studies, unresolved V genes explain under half, and the rest has no known cause. Clonal size and the V and J genes are those of that table, whereas D and trimming came from the DNA. This sample's table has entries for some 140,000 clones. The ten largest clones add up to approximately 1.9% of the sample.

A word on this clone: Its binding antigen is unknown.

Reading the germline V gene gives CDR1 SNHLY and CDR2 FYNNEI. The CDR3 measures 17 amino acids from cysteine to phenylalanine. Only CDR3 DNA remains: 51 bases, in frame from the first base. At the junction V is shortened by 3 bases and J by 0 bases; bases outside the gene matches: 8. The material sequenced was PBMCs. The sequence links TRBV2 to TRBJ2-3, and 8 bases in between align with TRBD2. The source of this sequence is a woman aged 55 to 70 in good health and CMV-seronegative. The CDR3 region has the sequence CASSDRIAGPSTDTQYF. The nucleotide sequence is given as TGTGCCAGCAGTGACCGAATAGCGGGGCCTAGCACAGATACGCAGTATTTT.